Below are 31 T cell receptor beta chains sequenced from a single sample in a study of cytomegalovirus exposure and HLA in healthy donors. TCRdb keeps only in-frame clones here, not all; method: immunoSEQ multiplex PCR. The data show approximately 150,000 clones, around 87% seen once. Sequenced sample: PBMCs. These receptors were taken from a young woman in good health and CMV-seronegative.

CDR3 coding DNA: TGTGCCAGCAAACGGGTTCCGTACGGGTTGGGAGACATTCAGTACTTC. Protein: CASKRVPYGLGDIQYF. The chain uses TRBV27 and TRBJ2-4; D perhaps matches TRBD2 (5 bases). Germline V CDR1 and CDR2: MNHEY, SMNVEV (reference sequence). This CDR3 spans 16 amino acids. The V end lost 7 bases, the J end lost 8 bases, and 24 bases lay between the germline ends.

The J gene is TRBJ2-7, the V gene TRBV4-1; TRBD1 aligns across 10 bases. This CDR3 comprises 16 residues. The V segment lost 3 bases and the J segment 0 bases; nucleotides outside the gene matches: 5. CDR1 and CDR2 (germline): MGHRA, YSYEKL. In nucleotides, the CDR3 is TGCGCCAGCAGCCAGACTGGACAGGGGGGCTCCTACGAGCAGTACTTC. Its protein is CASSQTGQGGSYEQYF.

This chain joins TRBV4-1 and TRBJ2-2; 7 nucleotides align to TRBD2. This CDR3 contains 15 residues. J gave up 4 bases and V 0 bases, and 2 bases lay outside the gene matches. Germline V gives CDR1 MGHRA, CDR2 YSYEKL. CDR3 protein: CASSQEAGVTGELFF. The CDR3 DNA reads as TGCGCCAGCAGCCAAGAGGCGGGGGTCACCGGGGAGCTGTTTTTT.

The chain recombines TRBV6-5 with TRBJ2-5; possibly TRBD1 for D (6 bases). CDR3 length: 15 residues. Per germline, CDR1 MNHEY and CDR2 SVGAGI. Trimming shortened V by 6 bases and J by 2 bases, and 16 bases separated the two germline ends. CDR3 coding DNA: TGTGCCAGCAGCAAGCTGGGACAAGTACAAGAGACCCAGTACTTC. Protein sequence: CASSKLGQVQETQYF.

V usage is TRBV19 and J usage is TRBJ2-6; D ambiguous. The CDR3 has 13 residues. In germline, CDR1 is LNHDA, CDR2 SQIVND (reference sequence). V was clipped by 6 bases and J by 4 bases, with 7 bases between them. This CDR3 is CASSLFGANVLTF. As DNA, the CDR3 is TGTGCCAGTAGCCTTTTCGGGGCCAACGTCCTGACTTTC.

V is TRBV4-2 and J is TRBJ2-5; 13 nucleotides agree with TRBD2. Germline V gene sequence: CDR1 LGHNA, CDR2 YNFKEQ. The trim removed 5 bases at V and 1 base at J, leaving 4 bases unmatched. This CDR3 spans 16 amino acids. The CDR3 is CASSSTSGGAQETQYF. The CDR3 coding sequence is TGTGCCAGCAGCTCAACTAGCGGGGGGGCCCAAGAGACCCAGTACTTC.

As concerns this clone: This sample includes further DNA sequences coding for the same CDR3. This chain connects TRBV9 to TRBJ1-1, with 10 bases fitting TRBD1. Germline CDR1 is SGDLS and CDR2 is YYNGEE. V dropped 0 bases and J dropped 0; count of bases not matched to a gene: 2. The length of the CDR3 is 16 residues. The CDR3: CASSVGTGGLNTEAFF. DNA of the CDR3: TGTGCCAGCAGCGTAGGGACAGGGGGACTGAACACTGAAGCTTTCTTT. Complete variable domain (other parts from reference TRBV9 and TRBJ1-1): DSGVTQTPKHLITATGQRVTLRCSPRSGDLSVYWYQQSLDQGLQFLIQYYNGEERAKGNILERFSAQQFPDLHSELNLSSLELGDSALYFCASSVGTGGLNTEAFFGQGTRLTVV.

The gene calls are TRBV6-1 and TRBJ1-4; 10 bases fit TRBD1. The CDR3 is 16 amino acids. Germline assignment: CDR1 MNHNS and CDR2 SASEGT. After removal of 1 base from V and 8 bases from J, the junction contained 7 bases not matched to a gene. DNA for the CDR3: TGTGCCAGCAGTGAAGAAAGAGGGACAGGGGTAGAAAAACTGTTTTTT. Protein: CASSEERGTGVEKLFF.

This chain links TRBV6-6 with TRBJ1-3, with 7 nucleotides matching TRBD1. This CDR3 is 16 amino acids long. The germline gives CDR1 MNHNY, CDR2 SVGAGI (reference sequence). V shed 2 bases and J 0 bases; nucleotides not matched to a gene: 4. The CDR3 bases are TGTGCCAGCAGTTACGGAACAGGGGACTCTGGAAACACCATATATTTT. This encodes CASSYGTGDSGNTIYF.

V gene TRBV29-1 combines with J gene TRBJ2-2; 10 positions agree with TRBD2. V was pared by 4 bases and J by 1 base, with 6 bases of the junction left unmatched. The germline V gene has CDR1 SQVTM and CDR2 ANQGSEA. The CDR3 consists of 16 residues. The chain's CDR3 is CSVGTASGGNTGELFF. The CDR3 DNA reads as TGCAGCGTTGGAACGGCTAGCGGGGGGAACACCGGGGAGCTGTTTTTT.

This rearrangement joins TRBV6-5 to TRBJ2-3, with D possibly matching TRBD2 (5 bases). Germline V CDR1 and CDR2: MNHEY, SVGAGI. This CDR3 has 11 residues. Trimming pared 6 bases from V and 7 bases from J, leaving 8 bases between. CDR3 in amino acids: CASSGVHTQYF. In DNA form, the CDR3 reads TGTGCCAGCAGCGGGGTACATACGCAGTATTTT.

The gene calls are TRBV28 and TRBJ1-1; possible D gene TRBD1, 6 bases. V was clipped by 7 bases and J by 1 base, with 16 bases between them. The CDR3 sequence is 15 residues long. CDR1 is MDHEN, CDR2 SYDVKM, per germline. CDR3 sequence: CASNPGGGGNTEAFF. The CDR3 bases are TGTGCCAGCAACCCGGGAGGGGGGGGGAACACTGAAGCTTTCTTT.

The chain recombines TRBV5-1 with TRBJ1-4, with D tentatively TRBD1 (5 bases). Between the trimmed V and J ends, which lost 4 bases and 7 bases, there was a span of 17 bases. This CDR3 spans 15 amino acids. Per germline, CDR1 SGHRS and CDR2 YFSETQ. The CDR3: CASSLARQGAEKLFF. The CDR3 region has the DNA TGCGCCAGCAGCCTGGCACGGCAGGGCGCTGAAAAACTGTTTTTT.

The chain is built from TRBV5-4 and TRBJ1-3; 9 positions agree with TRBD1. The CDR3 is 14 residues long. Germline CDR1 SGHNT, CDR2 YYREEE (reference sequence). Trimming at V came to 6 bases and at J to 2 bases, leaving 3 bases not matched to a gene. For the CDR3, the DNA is TGTGCCAGCATGGGGGACAGGGCTGGAAACACCATATATTTT. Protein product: CASMGDRAGNTIYF.

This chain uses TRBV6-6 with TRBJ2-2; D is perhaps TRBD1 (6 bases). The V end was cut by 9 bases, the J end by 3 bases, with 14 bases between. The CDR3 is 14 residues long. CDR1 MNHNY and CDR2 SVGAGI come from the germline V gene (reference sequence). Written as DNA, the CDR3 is TGTGCCAGTCTTGGACAGAGAGACACCGGGGAGCTGTTTTTT. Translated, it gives CASLGQRDTGELFF.

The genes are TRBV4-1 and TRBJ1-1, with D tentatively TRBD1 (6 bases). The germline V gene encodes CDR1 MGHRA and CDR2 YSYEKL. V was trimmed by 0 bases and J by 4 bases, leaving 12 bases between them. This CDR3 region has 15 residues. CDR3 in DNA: TGCGCCAGCAGCCAAGAGTCAGGGGTAATCACTGAAGCTTTCTTT. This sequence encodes CASSQESGVITEAFF.

CDR3 sequence (DNA): TGTGCCAGCAGCCAAGCGGGTTCTTATGGCTACACCTTC. This codes for CASSQAGSYGYTF. The chain has TRBV14 and TRBJ1-2; D remains ambiguous. The ends were cut back, 1 base at V and 5 bases at J, with 8 bases in the middle. The CDR3 has 13 amino acids. In germline, CDR1 is SGHDN, CDR2 FVKESK. Supplemented by reference TRBV14 and TRBJ1-2, the full variable domain reads EAGVTQFPSHSVIEKGQTVTLRCDPISGHDNLYWYRRVMGKEIKFLLHFVKESKQDESGMPNNRFLAERTGGTYSTLKVQPAELEDSGVYFCASSQAGSYGYTFGSGTRLTVV.

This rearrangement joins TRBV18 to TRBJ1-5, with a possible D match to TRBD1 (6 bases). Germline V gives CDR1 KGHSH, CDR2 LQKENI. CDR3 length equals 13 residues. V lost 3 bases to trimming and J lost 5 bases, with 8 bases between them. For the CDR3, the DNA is TGTGCCAGCTCACCGACAGGCGATCAGCCCCAGCATTTT. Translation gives CASSPTGDQPQHF.

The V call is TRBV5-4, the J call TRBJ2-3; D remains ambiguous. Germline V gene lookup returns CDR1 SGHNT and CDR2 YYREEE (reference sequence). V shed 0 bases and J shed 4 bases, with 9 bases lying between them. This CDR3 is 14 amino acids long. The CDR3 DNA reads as TGTGCCAGCAGCTTGGCTTCTGGAGCAGATACGCAGTATTTT. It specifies CASSLASGADTQYF.

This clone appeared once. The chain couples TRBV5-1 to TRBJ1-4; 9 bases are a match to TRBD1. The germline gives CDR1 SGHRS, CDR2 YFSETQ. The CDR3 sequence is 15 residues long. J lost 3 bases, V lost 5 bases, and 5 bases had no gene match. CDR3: CASRGTGGPNEKLFF. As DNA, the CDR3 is TGCGCCAGCAGAGGAACAGGGGGCCCTAATGAAAAACTGTTTTTT.

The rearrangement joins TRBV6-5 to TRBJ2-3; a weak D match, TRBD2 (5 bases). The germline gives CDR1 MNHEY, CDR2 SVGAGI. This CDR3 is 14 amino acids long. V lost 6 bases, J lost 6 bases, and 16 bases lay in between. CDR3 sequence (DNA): TGTGCCAGCAGCCCAACTAGTGCCTCTGATACGCAGTATTTT. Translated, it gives CASSPTSASDTQYF.

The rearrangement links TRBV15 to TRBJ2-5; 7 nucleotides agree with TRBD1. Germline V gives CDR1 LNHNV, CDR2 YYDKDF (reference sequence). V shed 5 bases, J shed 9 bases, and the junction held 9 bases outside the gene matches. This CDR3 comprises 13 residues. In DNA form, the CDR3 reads TGTGCCACCAGCCGGGACAACACAGGGGCCCAGTACTTC. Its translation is CATSRDNTGAQYF. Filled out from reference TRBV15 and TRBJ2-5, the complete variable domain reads DAMVIQNPRYQVTQFGKPVTLSCSQTLNHNVMYWYQQKSSQAPKLLFHYYDKDFNNEADTPDNFQSRRPNTSFCFLDIRSPGLGDTAMYLCATSRDNTGAQYFGPGTRLLVL.

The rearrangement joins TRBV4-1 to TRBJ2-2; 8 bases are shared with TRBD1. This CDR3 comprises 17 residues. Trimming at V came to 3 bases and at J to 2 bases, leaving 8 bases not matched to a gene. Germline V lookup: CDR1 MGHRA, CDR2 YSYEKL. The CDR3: CASSHRGGQVNTGELFF. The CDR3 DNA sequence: TGCGCCAGCAGCCACAGAGGGGGACAGGTCAACACCGGGGAGCTGTTTTTT.

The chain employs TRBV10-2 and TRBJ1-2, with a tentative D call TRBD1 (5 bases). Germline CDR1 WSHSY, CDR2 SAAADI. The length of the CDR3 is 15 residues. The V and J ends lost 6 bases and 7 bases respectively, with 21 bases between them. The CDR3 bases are TGCGCCAGCAGCGTTGGGTTTAGGGGATCGGGTGGCTACACCTTC. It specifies CASSVGFRGSGGYTF.

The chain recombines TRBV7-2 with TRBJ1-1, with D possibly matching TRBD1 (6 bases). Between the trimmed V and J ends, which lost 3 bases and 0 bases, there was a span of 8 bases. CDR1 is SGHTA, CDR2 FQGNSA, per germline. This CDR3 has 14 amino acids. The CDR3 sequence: CASSLGTLNTEAFF. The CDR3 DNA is TGTGCCAGCAGCTTGGGGACACTGAACACTGAAGCTTTCTTT.

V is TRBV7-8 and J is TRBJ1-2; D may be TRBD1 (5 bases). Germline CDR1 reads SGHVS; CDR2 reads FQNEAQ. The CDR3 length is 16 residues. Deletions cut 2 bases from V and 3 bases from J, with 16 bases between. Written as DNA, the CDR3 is TGTGCCAGCAGCTTAACCCAAGGGGTCCCAGACTATGGCTACACCTTC. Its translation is CASSLTQGVPDYGYTF.

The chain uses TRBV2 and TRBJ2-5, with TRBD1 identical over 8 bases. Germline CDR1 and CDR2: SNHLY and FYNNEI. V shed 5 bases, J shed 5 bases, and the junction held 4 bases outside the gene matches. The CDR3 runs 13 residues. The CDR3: CASSQGAPETQYF. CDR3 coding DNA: TGTGCCAGCAGTCAGGGGGCGCCGGAGACCCAGTACTTC.

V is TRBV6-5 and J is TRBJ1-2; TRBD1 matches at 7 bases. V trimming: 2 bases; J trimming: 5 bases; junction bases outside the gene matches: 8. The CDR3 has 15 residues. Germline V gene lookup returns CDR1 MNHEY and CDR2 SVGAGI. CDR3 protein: CASSYERDSRYGYTF. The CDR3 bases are TGTGCCAGCAGTTACGAAAGGGACAGCCGGTATGGCTACACCTTC.

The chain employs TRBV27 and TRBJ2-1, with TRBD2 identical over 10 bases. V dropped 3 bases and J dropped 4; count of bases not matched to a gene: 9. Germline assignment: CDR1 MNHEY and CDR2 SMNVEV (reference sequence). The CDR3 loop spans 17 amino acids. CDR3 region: CASSFRGVAGGYNEQFF. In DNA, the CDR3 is TGTGCCAGCAGTTTCAGAGGGGTAGCGGGGGGATACAATGAGCAGTTCTTC.

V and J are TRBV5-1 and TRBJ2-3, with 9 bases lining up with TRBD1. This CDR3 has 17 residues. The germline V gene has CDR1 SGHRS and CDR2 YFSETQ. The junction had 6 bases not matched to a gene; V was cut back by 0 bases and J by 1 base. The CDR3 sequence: CASSLGGTGSRTDTQYF. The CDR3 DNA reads TGCGCCAGCAGCTTGGGGGGGACAGGGTCCCGCACAGATACGCAGTATTTT.

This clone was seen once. CDR3 sequence: CASSLSRIRGYGYTF. CDR3 DNA: TGTGCCAGCAGCTTATCTAGGATCAGGGGGTATGGCTACACCTTC. The genes are TRBV7-9 and TRBJ1-2; 7 nucleotides align to TRBD1. Losses at the gene ends were 2 bases for V and 5 bases for J; bases not matched to a gene: 8. CDR3 length: 15 residues. Germline loops: CDR1 SEHNR, CDR2 FQNEAQ (reference sequence).